This T cell receptor (beta chain) was profiled in a study of blood T cell repertoires in COVID-19. Study-level information: There were acute and convalescent COVID-19 samples, and they came from the United States, Italy and Spain. Nucleic acid was either cDNA or gDNA, and it came from T cells, B-cell-depleted T cells, or PBMCs.

Original data processing: Amplification of reference gene primers provided the estimated nucleated cell counts. Data came from immunoSEQ multiplex PCR; TCRdb stores just in-frame clones and leaves some out. That table furnishes V, J and clone size, whereas the DNA furnished D and trimming. The sample lists about 140,000 clones; approximately 83% were seen once. This clone came up a few times. This TCR came from a human donor in a cohort sampled during active COVID-19. Sequenced material: peripheral blood.

The CDR3 loop is CASSLDPDRGFEAFF. The CDR3, as DNA: TGTGCCAGCAGCTTAGATCCGGACAGGGGATTTGAAGCTTTCTTT. V is TRBV7-3 and J is TRBJ1-1; 9 bases match TRBD1. Germline V gene data show CDR1 as SGHTA and CDR2 as FQGTGA. V gave up 2 bases and J gave up 7 bases; unmatched junction bases: 8. The CDR3 is made up of 15 amino acids. Drawing the rest from reference TRBV7-3 and TRBJ1-1, the complete variable domain is GAGVSQTPSNKVTEKGKYVELRCDPISGHTALYWYRQSLGQGPEFLIYFQGTGAADDSGLPNDRFFAVRPEGSVSTLKIQRTERGDSAVYLCASSLDPDRGFEAFFGQGTRLTVV.